A single sample is the source of the 18 T cell receptor beta chains below, sequenced in a study of T cell repertoires and HLA-DP antigens. Profiled with immunoSEQ multiplex PCR; TCRdb holds only in-frame clones, not every one. The table has fewer than 95,000 clones, roughly 86% seen once; the top ten hold roughly 1.6%. These receptors are not linked to any known antigen. Material: CD4+ T cells from PBMCs. Receptors were obtained from a man aged 45-65 years in good health and CMV-seronegative.

The chain employs TRBV6-1 and TRBJ2-1; 10 nucleotides line up with TRBD1. Germline V gene lookup returns CDR1 MNHNS and CDR2 SASEGT. V was clipped by 6 bases and J by 7 bases; unmatched bases: 9. The CDR3 sequence is 15 residues long. CDR3 protein: CASRKPGQGYNEQFF. CDR3 sequence (DNA): TGTGCCAGCAGGAAACCGGGACAGGGGTATAATGAGCAGTTCTTC.

The rearrangement joins TRBV5-1 to TRBJ2-3, with TRBD2 matching over 8 bases. CDR3 length: 15 residues. Trimming took 4 bases from V and 1 from J; bases not matched to a gene: 5. Germline V gene sequence: CDR1 SGHRS, CDR2 YFSETQ. The CDR3: CASSATSGGTDTQYF. CDR3 coding DNA: TGCGCCAGCAGCGCCACTAGCGGAGGCACAGATACGCAGTATTTT.

The chain has TRBV28 and TRBJ1-2; tentative D call: TRBD1 (5 bases). Trimming removed 3 bases at V and 8 bases at J, with 13 bases between. The CDR3 spans 13 residues. CDR1 MDHEN and CDR2 SYDVKM come from the germline V gene. CDR3 DNA sequence: TGTGCCAGCAGTTTTCACGGGACCATGGGCTACACCTTC. Amino acids: CASSFHGTMGYTF.

V gene TRBV7-8 combines with J gene TRBJ2-7; TRBD1 is a possible D gene (5 bases). The CDR3 runs 14 residues. Germline loops: CDR1 SGHVS, CDR2 FQNEAQ. V was pared by 0 bases and J by 3 bases, with 9 bases between. This CDR3 is CASSLAQQGYEQYF. DNA for the CDR3: TGTGCCAGCAGCTTAGCGCAGCAGGGCTACGAGCAGTACTTC.

The chain joins TRBV5-6 to TRBJ2-7, with D unresolved. From germline, CDR1 is SGHDT and CDR2 YYEEEE. The CDR3 consists of 14 residues. V dropped 2 bases and J dropped 3 bases, with 12 bases sitting between them. The CDR3 DNA reads as TGTGCCAGCAGCTTAATAAACGGTGACTACGAGCAGTACTTC. Protein: CASSLINGDYEQYF.

This chain uses TRBV5-5 with TRBJ1-2; maybe TRBD1 (5 bases). The length of the CDR3 is 13 residues. V shed 0 bases and J shed 8 bases, with 11 bases lying between them. Looked up from germline, CDR1 is SGHKS and CDR2 is YYEKEE (reference sequence). The CDR3 loop reads CASSLGGIQGYTF. Written as DNA, the CDR3 is TGTGCCAGCAGCTTGGGGGGCATTCAAGGCTACACCTTC.

The chain couples TRBV7-2 to TRBJ1-1; 10 bases match TRBD1. CDR3 length: 14 amino acids. Germline lookup yields CDR1 SGHTA and CDR2 FQGNSA. J was trimmed by 5 bases and V by 5 bases; bases with no gene match: 5. CDR3: CASSQTGGRTEAFF. CDR3 sequence (DNA): TGTGCCAGCAGCCAGACAGGGGGCAGGACTGAAGCTTTCTTT.

V gene TRBV5-1 combines with J gene TRBJ2-1; a weak D match, TRBD1 (6 bases). Germline lookup yields CDR1 SGHRS and CDR2 YFSETQ. V dropped 2 bases and J dropped 5 bases, with 11 bases sitting between them. There are 14 residues in the CDR3. Here the CDR3 DNA reads TGCGCCAGCAGCTTAATAACAGGGAACAATGAGCAGTTCTTC. Translating gives CASSLITGNNEQFF. The full variable domain, with the rest looked up from reference TRBV5-1 and TRBJ2-1, is KAGVTQTPRYLIKTRGQQVTLSCSPISGHRSVSWYQQTPGQGLQFLFEYFSETQRNKGNFPGRFSGRQFSNSRSEMNVSTLELGDSALYLCASSLITGNNEQFFGPGTRLTVL.

This clone came up a few times. This rearrangement joins TRBV12-5 to TRBJ2-1; 7 nucleotides align to TRBD2. CDR1 is LGHNT, CDR2 FRNRAP, per germline. CDR3 length: 14 residues. Trimming cost V 6 bases and J 5 bases; bases outside gene matches: 7. CDR3 nucleotide sequence: TGTGCTAGTGGCTGGCGGGAGACCGACAATGAGCAGTTCTTC. It yields the protein CASGWRETDNEQFF.

The rearrangement links TRBV7-9 to TRBJ1-3; D not resolved. The CDR3 is 15 residues long. Germline CDR1 reads SEHNR; CDR2 reads FQNEAQ (reference sequence). Trimming removed 4 bases at V and 0 bases at J, with 10 bases between. CDR3 sequence (DNA): TGTGCCAGCAGCTGGAGTGCTACCTCTGGAAACACCATATATTTT. This encodes CASSWSATSGNTIYF. The variable domain in full, completed from reference TRBV7-9 and TRBJ1-3, reads DTGVSQNPRHKITKRGQNVTFRCDPISEHNRLYWYRQTLGQGPEFLTYFQNEAQLEKSRLLSDRFSAERPKGSFSTLEIQRTEQGDSAMYLCASSWSATSGNTIYFGEGSWLTVV.

The V and J genes are TRBV14 and TRBJ1-2; 8 bases are shared with TRBD1. This CDR3 has 15 amino acids. The J segment lost 6 bases and the V segment lost 4 bases, leaving 10 bases of the junction unmatched. Germline V CDR1 and CDR2: SGHDN, FVKESK. The CDR3 DNA sequence: TGTGCCAGCAGCCGGACAGGGTGGGGTGGAAATGGCTACACCTTC. As protein: CASSRTGWGGNGYTF.

The chain couples TRBV27 to TRBJ1-5; 10 bases agree with TRBD1. The V and J ends lost 4 bases and 3 bases, in that order; junction bases with no gene match: 3. Germline V CDR1 and CDR2: MNHEY, SMNVEV (reference sequence). The CDR3 sequence is 15 residues long. The chain's CDR3 is CASSSGQGPNQPQHF. The CDR3 nucleotides are TGTGCCAGCAGTTCGGGACAGGGGCCCAATCAGCCCCAGCATTTT.

The chain recombines TRBV30 with TRBJ2-2; 11 nucleotides agree with TRBD2. Germline CDR1 is GTSNPN and CDR2 is SVGIG (reference sequence). The CDR3 length is 16 residues. The V and J ends lost 2 bases and 3 bases, in that order; junction bases with no gene match: 5. The CDR3 bases are TGTGCCTGGAGTAACCGACTAGCGGGGTACACCGGGGAGCTGTTTTTT. Encoded protein: CAWSNRLAGYTGELFF.

The chain combines TRBV21-1 with TRBJ1-5. TRBV21-1 is a documented pseudogene. The CDR3 contains 15 residues. The CDR3 DNA follows: TGTGCCAGCAGCAAAGAGGCGGGAGGCAATCAGCCCCAGCATTTT. Translating gives CASSKEAGGNQPQHF.

V is TRBV6-1 and J is TRBJ2-3; D is ambiguous. Germline values: CDR1 MNHNS, CDR2 SASEGT. The V end lost 6 bases, the J end lost 1 base, and 8 bases lay between the germline ends. The CDR3 runs 13 residues. The CDR3 DNA is TGTGCCAGCAGAGAACCGGGCACAGATACGCAGTATTTT. It specifies CASREPGTDTQYF.

V gene TRBV7-4 combines with J gene TRBJ2-6; no firm D call. The germline V and J ends were trimmed by 5 bases and 5 bases, with 22 bases remaining between them. Germline loops: CDR1 SGHVT, CDR2 SQSDAQ. The CDR3 consists of 18 residues. CDR3 nucleotides: TGTGCCAGCAGCGACAACACCAGCTCACAAAGTCGGGCCAACGTCCTGACTTTC. Protein sequence: CASSDNTSSQSRANVLTF.

The V call is TRBV15, the J call TRBJ2-7; D might be TRBD1 (5 bases). Germline V lookup: CDR1 LNHNV, CDR2 YYDKDF (reference sequence). This CDR3 spans 13 amino acids. The ends were cut back, 1 base at V and 7 bases at J, with 11 bases in the middle. CDR3 coding DNA: TGTGCCACCAGCAGAGGTAGGGGCCGGGAGCAGTACTTC. It encodes CATSRGRGREQYF.

The rearrangement links TRBV25-1 to TRBJ2-7, with D possibly TRBD1 on 6 matching bases. This CDR3 comprises 15 residues. V lost 2 bases, J lost 2 bases, and 13 bases lay in between. Per the germline V gene, CDR1 is MGHDK and CDR2 is SYGVNS. CDR3: CASSEPGAKTYEQYF. The CDR3 DNA sequence: TGTGCCAGCAGTGAACCAGGGGCGAAGACCTACGAGCAGTACTTC.